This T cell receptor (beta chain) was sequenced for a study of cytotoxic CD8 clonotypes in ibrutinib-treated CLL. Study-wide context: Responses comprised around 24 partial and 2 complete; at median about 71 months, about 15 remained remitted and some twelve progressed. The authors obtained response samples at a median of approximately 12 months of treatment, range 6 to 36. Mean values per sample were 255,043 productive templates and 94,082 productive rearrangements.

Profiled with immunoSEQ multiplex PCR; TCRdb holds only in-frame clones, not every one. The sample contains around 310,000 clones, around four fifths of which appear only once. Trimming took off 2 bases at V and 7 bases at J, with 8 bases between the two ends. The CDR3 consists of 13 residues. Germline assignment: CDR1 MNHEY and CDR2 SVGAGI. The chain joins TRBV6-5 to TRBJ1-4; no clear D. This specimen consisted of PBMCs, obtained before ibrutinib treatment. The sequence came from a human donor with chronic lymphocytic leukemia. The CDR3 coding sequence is TGTGCCAGCAGTTACATGGCAGCTGAAAAACTGTTTTTT. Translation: CASSYMAAEKLFF.